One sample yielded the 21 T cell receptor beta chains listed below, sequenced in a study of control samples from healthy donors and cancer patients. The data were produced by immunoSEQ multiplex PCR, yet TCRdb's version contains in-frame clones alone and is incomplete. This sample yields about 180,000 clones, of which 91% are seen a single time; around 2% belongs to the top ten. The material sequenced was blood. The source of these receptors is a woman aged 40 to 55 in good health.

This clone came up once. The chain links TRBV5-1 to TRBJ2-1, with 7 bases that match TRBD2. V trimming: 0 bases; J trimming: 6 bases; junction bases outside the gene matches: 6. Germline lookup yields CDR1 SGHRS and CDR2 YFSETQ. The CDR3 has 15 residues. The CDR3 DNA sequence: TGCGCCAGCAGCTTGGATAGGCTAGCGGCCAATGAGCAGTTCTTC. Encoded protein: CASSLDRLAANEQFF.

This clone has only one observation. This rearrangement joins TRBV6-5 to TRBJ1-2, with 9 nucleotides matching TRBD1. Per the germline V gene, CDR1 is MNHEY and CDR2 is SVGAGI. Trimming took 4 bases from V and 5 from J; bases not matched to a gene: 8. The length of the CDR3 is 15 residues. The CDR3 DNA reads TGTGCCAGCAGTTCACCGGGACAGGGACCTTATGGCTACACCTTC. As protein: CASSSPGQGPYGYTF.

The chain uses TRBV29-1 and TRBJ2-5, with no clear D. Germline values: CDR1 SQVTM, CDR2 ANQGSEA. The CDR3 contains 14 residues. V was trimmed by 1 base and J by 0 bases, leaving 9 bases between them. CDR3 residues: CSVEGLEYQETQYF. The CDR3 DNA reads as TGCAGCGTTGAAGGGTTAGAGTACCAAGAGACCCAGTACTTC. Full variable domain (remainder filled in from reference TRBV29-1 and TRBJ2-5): SAVISQKPSRDICQRGTSLTIQCQVDSQVTMMFWYRQQPGQSLTLIATANQGSEATYESGFVIDKFPISRPNLTFSTLTVSNMSPEDSSIYLCSVEGLEYQETQYFGPGTRLLVL.

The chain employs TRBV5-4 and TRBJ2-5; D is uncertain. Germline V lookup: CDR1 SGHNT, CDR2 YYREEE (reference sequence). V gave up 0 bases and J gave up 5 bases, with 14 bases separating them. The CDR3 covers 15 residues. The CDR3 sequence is CASSLASQRQETQYF. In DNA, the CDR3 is TGTGCCAGCAGCTTGGCGTCCCAGAGGCAGGAGACCCAGTACTTC.

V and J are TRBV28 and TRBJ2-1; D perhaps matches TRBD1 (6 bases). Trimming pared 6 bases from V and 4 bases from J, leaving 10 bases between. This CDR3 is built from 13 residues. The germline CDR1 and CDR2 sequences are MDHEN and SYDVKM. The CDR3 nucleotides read TGTGCCAGCAGGCGACAGGTTTACAATGAGCAGTTCTTC. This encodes CASRRQVYNEQFF.

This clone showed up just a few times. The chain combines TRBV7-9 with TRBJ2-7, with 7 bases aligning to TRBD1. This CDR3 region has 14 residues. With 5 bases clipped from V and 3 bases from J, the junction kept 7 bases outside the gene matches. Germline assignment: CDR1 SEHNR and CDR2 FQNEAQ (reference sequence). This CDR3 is CASSPLGQLYEQYF. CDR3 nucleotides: TGTGCCAGCAGCCCCCTGGGACAGCTCTACGAGCAGTACTTC.

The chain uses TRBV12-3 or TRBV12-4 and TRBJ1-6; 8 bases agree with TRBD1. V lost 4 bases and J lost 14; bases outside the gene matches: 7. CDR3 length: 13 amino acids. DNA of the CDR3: TGTGCCAGCAGTTACAGGGGGGCGGGTACCCTCCACTTT. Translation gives CASSYRGAGTLHF.

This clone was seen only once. CDR3 DNA: TGTGCCAGCAGCTCGCAGGGGGGCACTGAAGCTTTCTTT. The encoded protein is CASSSQGGTEAFF. The chain links TRBV7-3 to TRBJ1-1; TRBD1 agrees at 7 bases. The germline V gene encodes CDR1 SGHTA and CDR2 FQGTGA. Germline trimming cut 4 bases from V and 4 bases from J; bases unmatched to any gene: 3. There are 13 residues in the CDR3. Together with reference TRBV7-3 and TRBJ1-1, the CDR3 gives the full variable domain: GAGVSQTPSNKVTEKGKYVELRCDPISGHTALYWYRQSLGQGPEFLIYFQGTGAADDSGLPNDRFFAVRPEGSVSTLKIQRTERGDSAVYLCASSSQGGTEAFFGQGTRLTVV.

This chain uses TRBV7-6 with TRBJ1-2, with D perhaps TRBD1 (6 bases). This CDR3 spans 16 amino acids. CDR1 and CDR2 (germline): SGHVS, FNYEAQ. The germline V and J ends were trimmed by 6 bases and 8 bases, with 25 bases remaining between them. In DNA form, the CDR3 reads TGTGCCAGCAGTTCCTTCGCGGGGGCTCTGGATCAGGGCTACACCTTC. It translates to CASSSFAGALDQGYTF.

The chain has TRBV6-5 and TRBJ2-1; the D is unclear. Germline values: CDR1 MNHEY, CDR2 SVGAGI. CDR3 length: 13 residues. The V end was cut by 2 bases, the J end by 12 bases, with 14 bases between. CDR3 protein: CASSYGGPSGQFF. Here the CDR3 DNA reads TGTGCCAGCAGTTACGGCGGCCCCTCGGGGCAGTTCTTC.

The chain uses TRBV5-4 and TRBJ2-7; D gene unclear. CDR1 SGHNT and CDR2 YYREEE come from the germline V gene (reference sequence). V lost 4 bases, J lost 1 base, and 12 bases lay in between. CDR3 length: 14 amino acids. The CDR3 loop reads CASSVPERSYEQYF. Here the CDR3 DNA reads TGTGCCAGCAGCGTACCGGAGAGATCCTACGAGCAGTACTTC.

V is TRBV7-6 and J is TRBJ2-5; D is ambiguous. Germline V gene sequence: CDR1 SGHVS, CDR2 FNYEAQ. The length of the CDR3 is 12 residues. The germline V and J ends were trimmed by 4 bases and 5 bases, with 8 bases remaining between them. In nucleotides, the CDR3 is TGTGCCAGCAGCTGGCTCGCGGAGACCCAGTACTTC. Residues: CASSWLAETQYF.

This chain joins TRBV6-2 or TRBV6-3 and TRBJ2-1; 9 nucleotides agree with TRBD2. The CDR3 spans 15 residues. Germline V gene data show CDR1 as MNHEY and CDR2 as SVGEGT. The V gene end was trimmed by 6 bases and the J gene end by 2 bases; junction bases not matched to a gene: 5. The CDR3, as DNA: TGTGCCAGCAGCAGCCAGCGGGGGGCCTACAATGAGCAGTTCTTC. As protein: CASSSQRGAYNEQFF.

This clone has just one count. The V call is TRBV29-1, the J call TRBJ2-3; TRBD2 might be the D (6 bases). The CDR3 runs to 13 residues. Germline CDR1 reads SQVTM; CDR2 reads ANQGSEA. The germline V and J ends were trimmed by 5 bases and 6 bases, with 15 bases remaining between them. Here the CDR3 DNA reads TGCAGCGTTAGGGACTGGGGCCCCGATACGCAGTATTTT. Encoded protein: CSVRDWGPDTQYF.

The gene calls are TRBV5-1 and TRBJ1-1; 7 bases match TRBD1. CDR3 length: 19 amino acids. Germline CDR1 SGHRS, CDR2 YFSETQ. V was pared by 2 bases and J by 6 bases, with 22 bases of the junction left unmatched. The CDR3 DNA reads TGCGCCAGCAGCTTCCGTTCTTACTCAACAGGGGCCGGAGGCCCTGAAGCTTTCTTT. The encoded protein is CASSFRSYSTGAGGPEAFF.

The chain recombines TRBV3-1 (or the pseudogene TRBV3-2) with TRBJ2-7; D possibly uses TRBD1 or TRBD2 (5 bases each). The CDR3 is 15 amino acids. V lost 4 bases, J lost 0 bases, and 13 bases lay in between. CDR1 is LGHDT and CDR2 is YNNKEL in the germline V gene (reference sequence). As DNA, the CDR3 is TGTGCCAGCAGCCTGCTCACAGGAGGCTCCTACGAGCAGTACTTC. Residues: CASSLLTGGSYEQYF.

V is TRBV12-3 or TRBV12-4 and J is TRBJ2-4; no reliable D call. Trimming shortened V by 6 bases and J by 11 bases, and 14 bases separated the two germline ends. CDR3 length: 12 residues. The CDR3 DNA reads TGTGCCAGCAGCGGTGAGAGCTTGGTTCAGTACTTC. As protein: CASSGESLVQYF.

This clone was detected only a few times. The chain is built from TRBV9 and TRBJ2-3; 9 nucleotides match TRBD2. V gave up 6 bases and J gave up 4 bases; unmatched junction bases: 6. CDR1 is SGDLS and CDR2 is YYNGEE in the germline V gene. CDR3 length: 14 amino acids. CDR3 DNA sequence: TGTGCCAGCAAACCGGGACTAGCCGCAGATACGCAGTATTTT. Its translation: CASKPGLAADTQYF.

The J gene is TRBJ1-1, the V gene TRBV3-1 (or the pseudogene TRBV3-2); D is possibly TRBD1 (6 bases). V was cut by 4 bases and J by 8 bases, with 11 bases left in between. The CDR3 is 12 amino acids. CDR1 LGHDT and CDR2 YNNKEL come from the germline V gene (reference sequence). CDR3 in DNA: TGTGCCAGCAGCCCTACAGGGTTAGAAGCTTTCTTT. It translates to CASSPTGLEAFF.

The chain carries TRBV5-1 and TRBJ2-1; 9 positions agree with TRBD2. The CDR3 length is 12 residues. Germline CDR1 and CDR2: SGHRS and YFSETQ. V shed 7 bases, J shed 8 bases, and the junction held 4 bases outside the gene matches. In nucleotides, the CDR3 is TGCGCCAGCGCGGGAGGGCTCGATGAGCAGTTCTTC. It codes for CASAGGLDEQFF.

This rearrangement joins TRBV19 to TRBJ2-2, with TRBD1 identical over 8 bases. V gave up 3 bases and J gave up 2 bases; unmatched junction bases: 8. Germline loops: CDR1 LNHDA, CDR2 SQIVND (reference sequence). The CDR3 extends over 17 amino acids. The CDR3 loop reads CASSIFLGQGNTGELFF. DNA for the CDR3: TGTGCCAGTAGTATCTTCTTAGGACAGGGTAACACCGGGGAGCTGTTTTTT.